This T cell receptor beta chain is from a study of blood T cell repertoires in COVID-19. The V end lost 9 bases, the J end lost 0 bases, and 13 bases lay between the germline ends. The CDR3 is made up of 14 amino acids. Germline lookup yields CDR1 KGHDR and CDR2 SFDVKD. The data were produced by immunoSEQ multiplex PCR, yet TCRdb's version contains in-frame clones alone and is incomplete. The repertoire holds approximately 460,000 clones, with 75% to 90% as singletons. The specimen was peripheral blood. V gene TRBV24-1 combines with J gene TRBJ2-5; D might be TRBD1 (7 bases). The clonotype was recovered from a man between 18 and 29 years old with COVID-19, enrolled during active disease. This CDR3 reads CATGGTENQETQYF. CDR3 DNA: TGTGCCACCGGGGGGACAGAGAACCAAGAGACCCAGTACTTC.